The 30 T cell receptor beta chains listed next were all sequenced from one sample in a study of tumor and adjacent non-tumor tissue in lung cancer. The template was RNA from unsorted bulk tissue. Three rounds of nested PCR, following a modified ARM-PCR protocol, produced the TCRbeta library. TCRdb recomputed calls from the multiplex PCR reads with MiXCR, one row per CDR3 protein. The sample shows under 100,000 distinct CDR3 sequences, around two thirds of them seen only once. The sequencing sample was made of lung tumor tissue. The receptors come from a man in his 70s with non-small cell lung cancer.

The genes are TRBV30 and TRBJ1-2; perhaps TRBD1 as D (6 bases). The CDR3 length is 17 residues. CDR1 and CDR2 (germline): GTSNPN, SVGIG (reference sequence). Trimming removed 4 bases at V and 2 bases at J, with 23 bases between. CDR3 loop: CAWTRRTDRIMNYGYTF. CDR3 DNA: TGTGCCTGGACAAGGAGGACAGATCGGATCATGAACTATGGCTACACCTTC. Together with reference TRBV30 and TRBJ1-2, the CDR3 gives the full variable domain: SQTIHQWPATLVQPVGSPLSLECTVEGTSNPNLYWYRQAAGRGLQLLFYSVGIGQISSEVPQNLSASRPQDRQFILSSKKLLLSDSGFYLCAWTRRTDRIMNYGYTFGSGTRLTVV.

This clonotype was seen many times. The gene calls are TRBV29-1 and TRBJ2-3; D is undetermined. This CDR3 region has 11 residues. V lost 6 bases and J lost 2, with 6 bases in between. CDR1 SQVTM and CDR2 ANQGSEA come from the germline V gene. CDR3 nucleotide sequence: TGCAGCGTCGTATCCACAGATACGCAGTATTTT. It specifies CSVVSTDTQYF.

This clonotype came up a few times. The V and J genes are TRBV7-9 and TRBJ2-6; tentative D call: TRBD2 (5 bases). Trimming pared 1 base from V and 0 bases from J, leaving 13 bases between. The CDR3 runs 18 residues. Germline values: CDR1 SEHNR, CDR2 FQNEAQ (reference sequence). The CDR3 DNA reads as TGTGCCAGCAGCTTAGGGACTTCCTCCCGCTCTGGGGCCAACGTCCTGACTTTC. It yields the protein CASSLGTSSRSGANVLTF. Full variable domain (missing parts from reference TRBV7-9 and TRBJ2-6): DTGVSQNPRHKITKRGQNVTFRCDPISEHNRLYWYRQTLGQGPEFLTYFQNEAQLEKSRLLSDRFSAERPKGSFSTLEIQRTEQGDSAMYLCASSLGTSSRSGANVLTFGAGSRLTVL.

Turning to this clonotype: Compared with germline, one end of the junction differs, possibly owing to a read error. The CDR3 region is CVSSSVGGYTEAFF. The CDR3 nucleotides read TGTGTCAGCAGCTCAGTGGGCGGGTATACTGAAGCTTTCTTT. The J gene is TRBJ1-1, the V gene TRBV5-4; D is unclear. The CDR3 totals 14 residues. CDR1 and CDR2 (germline): SGHNT, YYREEE (reference sequence). The full variable domain, with the rest looked up from reference TRBV5-4 and TRBJ1-1, is ETGVTQSPTHLIKTRGQQVTLRCSSQSGHNTVSWYQQALGQGPQFIFQYYREEENGRGNFPPRFSGLQFPNYSSELNVNALELDDSALYLCVSSSVGGYTEAFFGQGTRLTVV.

A note on this clonotype: One end of the junction is discordant with germline, which a read error may explain. The chain is built from TRBV10-1 and TRBJ2-3; 9 bases align to TRBD2. CDR1 is WNHNN, CDR2 SYGVQD, per germline (reference sequence). The CDR3 is 14 amino acids. The CDR3 sequence: CAISASGTTDTRYF. DNA for the CDR3: TGCGCCATCAGTGCTAGCGGGACCACAGATACGCGGTATTTT.

As concerns this clonotype: One end of the junction does not line up with germline, which may come from a read error. The genes are TRBV11-2 and TRBJ2-1, with 8 nucleotides matching TRBD2. CDR1 and CDR2 from the germline V gene are SGHAT and FQNNGV. The CDR3 is 17 amino acids. CDR3 in amino acids: CASSPGLGGNSYYEQFF. The CDR3 DNA reads TGTGCCAGCAGCCCGGGACTAGGAGGGAACTCCTACTATGAGCAGTTCTTC.

There are a few counts of this clonotype. A clone one base away is much larger, so this may be a read error. The V and J genes are TRBV5-6 and TRBJ2-1; TRBD2 agrees at 9 bases. The germline V gene has CDR1 SGHDT and CDR2 YYEEEE. J lost 0 bases, V lost 2 bases, and 6 bases had no gene match. The CDR3 has 17 amino acids. DNA of the CDR3: TGTGCCAGCAGCTTCCTTAGCGGGGGTGGCTCCTACAATGAGCAGTTCTTC. This gives the protein CASSFLSGGGSYNEQFF. Variable domain in full (rest from reference TRBV5-6 and TRBJ2-1): DAGVTQSPTHLIKTRGQQVTLRCSPKSGHDTVSWYQQALGQGPQFIFQYYEEEERQRGNFPDRFSGHQFPNYSSELNVNALLLGDSALYLCASSFLSGGGSYNEQFFGPGTRLTVL.

In this sample, this clonotype turned up once. Since a much larger clone is just one base distant, this may be a read error. V is TRBV28 and J is TRBJ1-5; no clear D. Per the germline V gene, CDR1 is MDHEN and CDR2 is SYDVKM. The CDR3 loop spans 16 amino acids. Trimming took 7 bases from V and 3 from J, leaving 19 bases between them. CDR3 sequence: CASNSHLGHLNQPQHF. The CDR3 coding sequence is TGTGCCAGCAACTCCCACCTCGGCCACCTCAATCAGCCCCAGCATTTT.

This clonotype was seen repeatedly, ten times or more. The gene calls are TRBV5-4 and TRBJ1-2; a weak D match, TRBD1 (5 bases). Germline values: CDR1 SGHNT, CDR2 YYREEE (reference sequence). CDR3 size: 16 residues. V gave up 4 bases and J gave up 5 bases, with 21 bases separating them. The CDR3 region is CASSRDPGTGNYGYTF. The CDR3 DNA follows: TGTGCCAGCAGCAGAGACCCCGGGACGGGAAATTATGGCTACACCTTC.

Of note for this clonotype: A much larger clone differs from this one at a single base, so this may be a read error. The gene calls are TRBV12-3 or TRBV12-4 and TRBJ2-1, with 8 bases fitting TRBD2. This CDR3 comprises 12 residues. CDR3 coding DNA: TGTGCCAGCTGTTTAGACACTAGCGGGCAGTTCTTC. Protein: CASCLDTSGQFF.

A remark on this clonotype: The junction differs from germline at one of its ends, possibly a read error. The chain links TRBV11-2 to TRBJ2-7; unclear D gene. The CDR3 sequence is 11 residues long. Germline V gene data show CDR1 as SGHAT and CDR2 as FQNNGV. The CDR3 is CANSLTYKQYF. The DNA for the CDR3 is TGTGCCAACAGCTTAACCTACAAGCAGTACTTC.

Regarding this clonotype: No conserved phenylalanine or tryptophan ends this CDR3, so it is likely a read error. V is TRBV20-1 and J is TRBJ2-7; 14 positions agree with TRBD2. CDR1 is DFQATT, CDR2 SNEGSKA, per germline (reference sequence). CDR3 length: 17 residues. J gave up 4 bases and V 1 base, and 9 bases lay outside the gene matches. In DNA form, the CDR3 reads TGCAGTGCTAGAGGACTAGCGGGAGGGCCGGGGCCTTACGAGCAGTACATC. It yields the protein CSARGLAGGPGPYEQYI.

The chain employs TRBV11-2 and TRBJ2-7; 13 bases fit TRBD2. The CDR3 consists of 15 residues. V lost 5 bases, J lost 13 bases, and 14 bases stayed unmatched. CDR1 and CDR2 (germline): SGHAT, FQNNGV. CDR3 DNA sequence: TGTGCCAGCAGCAAACTAGCGGGGGGGTGGGATGAGTACTACTTC. It specifies CASSKLAGGWDEYYF.

Turning to this clonotype: Since no conserved phenylalanine or tryptophan closes the CDR3, a read error is the likely cause. The chain carries TRBV6-5 and TRBJ1-5; maybe TRBD1 (5 bases). CDR1 and CDR2 (germline): MNHEY, SVGAGI. V was cut by 5 bases and J by 4 bases, with 18 bases left in between. This CDR3 is 16 amino acids long. The DNA for the CDR3 is TGTGCCAGCAGTCCCCGGGACGAAGGAAAAAATCAGCCCCAGCATTAT. It translates to CASSPRDEGKNQPQHY.

Of note for this clonotype: A read error may explain this, as a much larger clone is one base away. This sequence joins TRBV7-9 and TRBJ1-2; D not resolved. This CDR3 contains 13 residues. Germline-derived CDR1 and CDR2 are SEHNR and FQNEAQ (reference sequence). CDR3 coding DNA: TGTACCAGCAGTTACCCCTCCAACTATGGCTACACCTTC. This encodes CTSSYPSNYGYTF.

Comment on this clonotype: Compared with germline, one end of the junction differs, possibly owing to a read error. This chain links TRBV11-1 with TRBJ2-3, with D tentatively TRBD1 or TRBD2 (6 bases each). Germline values: CDR1 SGHAT, CDR2 FQDESV (reference sequence). The length of the CDR3 is 13 residues. The CDR3 sequence: CASSVPRGDTQYF. CDR3 nucleotide sequence: TGTGCCAGCAGCGTCCCGAGGGGGGATACACAGTATTTT.

About this clonotype: Because the CDR3 is missing its conserved closing phenylalanine or tryptophan, this is likely a read error. No DNA is shown, since the ends of the CDR3 on it are uncertain; the CDR3 is the one TCRdb lists. The chain employs TRBV11-2 and TRBJ2-4. Germline lookup yields CDR1 SGHAT and CDR2 FQNNGV. The CDR3 has 13 amino acids, counting both end residues. The CDR3 loop is CASSQLMGNIQYY.

This clonotype was seen just once. One end of the junction varies from germline; a read error may be responsible. V and J are TRBV29-1 and TRBJ2-3, with D uncertain. In germline, CDR1 is SQVTM, CDR2 ANQGSEA. The CDR3 sequence is 12 residues long. The CDR3 nucleotides read TGCAACGTTGCGGATGGCACAGATACACAGTATTTT. Translated: CNVADGTDTQYF.

Regarding this clonotype: Here the CDR3 omits its conserved ending phenylalanine or tryptophan, so a read error is the likely source. DNA for the CDR3: TGTGCCAGCAGCGCCTGGGGAGCTGGAGGAGAGACCCAGTACTTA. Protein product: CASSAWGAGGETQYL. This chain joins TRBV6-6 and TRBJ2-5; weak D call: TRBD2 (5 bases). V was trimmed by 6 bases and J by 4 bases, leaving 18 bases between them. Per the germline V gene, CDR1 is MNHNY and CDR2 is SVGAGI (reference sequence). The CDR3 loop spans 15 amino acids.

V usage is TRBV4-2 and J usage is TRBJ2-3, with 7 bases identical to TRBD2. CDR3 length: 16 residues. V lost 7 bases, J lost 1 base, and 11 bases stayed unmatched. CDR1 and CDR2 (germline): LGHNA, YNFKEQ. The CDR3 DNA sequence: TGTGCCAGCAACCAGGAGACTAGCCCTCGCACAGATACGCAGTATTTT. Translation: CASNQETSPRTDTQYF.

The sample holds a few counts of this clonotype. Mismatch with germline at one junction end may stem from a read error. The chain carries TRBV11-2 and TRBJ2-2, with TRBD1 identical over 7 bases. Germline V gene data show CDR1 as SGHAT and CDR2 as FQNNGV. The CDR3 loop spans 15 amino acids. CDR3 residues: CACSLGRGRTMELFF. The CDR3 region has the DNA TGTGCCTGCAGCTTAGGCAGGGGGAGAACCATGGAGCTGTTTTTT.

This clonotype was observed a handful of times. The rearrangement joins TRBV28 to TRBJ1-2; 7 bases are a match to TRBD1. The junction had 11 bases not matched to a gene; V was cut back by 5 bases and J by 2 bases. The CDR3 length is 16 residues. CDR1 is MDHEN, CDR2 SYDVKM, per germline. DNA of the CDR3: TGTGCCAGCAGTACCCTGGGACAGCCTCCCAACTATGGCTACACCTTC. This gives the protein CASSTLGQPPNYGYTF.

Note on this clonotype: Mismatch with germline at one junction end may stem from a read error. This chain links TRBV6-6 with TRBJ2-2, with a tentative D call TRBD2 (5 bases). Germline V gene sequence: CDR1 MNHNY, CDR2 SVGAGI (reference sequence). This CDR3 has 16 residues. The CDR3, as DNA: TGTGCCAGCAGTTACGTGGCAAGCTTCAACACCGGGGAGCTGTTATTT. This translates into CASSYVASFNTGELLF.

For this clonotype: A much larger clone sits a single nucleotide away, making a read error possible. The chain links TRBV4-1 to TRBJ2-1; the match to TRBD2 covers 9 bases. CDR1 is MGHRA and CDR2 is YSYEKL in the germline V gene. CDR3 length: 17 residues. The CDR3 protein is CASSQARLAAAYTEQFF. DNA of the CDR3: TGCGCCAGCAGCCAAGCCCGACTAGCGGCCGCCTACACTGAGCAGTTCTTC.

Comment on this clonotype: A read error may produce the germline difference seen at one junction end. The chain is built from TRBV6-5 and TRBJ1-2; the D gene is possibly TRBD1 (5 bases). This CDR3 has 15 amino acids. Germline V gene sequence: CDR1 MNHEY, CDR2 SVGAGI. The CDR3 spells CASTPRQGYNYGNTF. In DNA, the CDR3 is TGTGCCAGCACCCCCCGGCAGGGTTATAACTATGGCAACACGTTC.

This clonotype was seen a few times. This sequence joins TRBV20-1 and TRBJ2-7; tentatively, D is TRBD2 (6 bases). This CDR3 is built from 14 residues. Per the germline V gene, CDR1 is DFQATT and CDR2 is SNEGSKA (reference sequence). The V and J ends lost 6 bases and 2 bases respectively, with 17 bases between them. The chain's CDR3 is CSARVLAVTYEQYF. In nucleotides, the CDR3 is TGCAGTGCCAGGGTACTAGCCGTGACCTACGAGCAGTACTTC.

As concerns this clonotype: A read error may explain this, as a much larger clone is one base away. The chain recombines TRBV12-3 or TRBV12-4 with TRBJ1-5, with a possible D match to TRBD1 (5 bases). V shed 5 bases and J shed 3 bases, with 11 bases lying between them. There are 14 residues in the CDR3. Here the CDR3 reads CASSKRGFNQPQHF. The CDR3 nucleotides read TGTGCCAGCAGTAAACGGGGCTTCAATCAGCCCCAGCATTTT.

With regard to this clonotype: At one end, the junction sequence differs from germline, possibly due to a read error. The rearrangement uses TRBV11-2 and TRBJ2-3; D tentatively reads TRBD1 or TRBD2 (6 bases each). CDR3 length: 14 residues. The germline V gene encodes CDR1 SGHAT and CDR2 FQNNGV. CDR3: CASNLEGGPDAQYF. The DNA for the CDR3 is TGTGCCAGCAACTTAGAGGGGGGCCCAGATGCGCAGTATTTT.

A remark on this clonotype: This may be a read error, as it is one base from a much larger clone. The chain uses TRBV5-6 and TRBJ2-3; D possibly corresponds to TRBD1 (6 bases). CDR3 size: 18 residues. V was trimmed by 6 bases and J by 4 bases, leaving 27 bases between them. Germline lookup yields CDR1 SGHDT and CDR2 YYEEEE. In DNA form, the CDR3 reads TGTGCCAGCACCTTAGAGCGTGAAACAGGGTGCTTGTCAGATACGCAGTATTTT. It yields the protein CASTLERETGCLSDTQYF.

This clonotype was seen many times. CDR3 nucleotide sequence: TGTGCCAGCAGTAGGTCAGGGGGTACTGCAGATACGCAGTATTTT. Translating it yields CASSRSGGTADTQYF. The chain recombines TRBV6-6 with TRBJ2-3; 7 bases fit TRBD1. The CDR3 runs 15 residues. CDR1 is MNHNY, CDR2 SVGAGI, per germline (reference sequence). V trimming: 5 bases; J trimming: 4 bases; junction bases outside the gene matches: 9.